What follows describes a single T cell receptor beta chain. The sample originates from a study of T cell repertoires in cytomegalovirus infection. Each CDR3 protein gets one entry after TCRdb re-called the reads with MiXCR. The sample records 400,000 or so distinct CDR3 sequences, approximately 30% being singletons. The CDR3 consists of 16 residues. Germline lookup yields CDR1 MDHEN and CDR2 SYDVKM. The V segment lost 5 bases and the J segment 0 bases; nucleotides outside the gene matches: 4. This chain joins TRBV28 and TRBJ2-1, with 10 bases identical to TRBD2. Source material: PBMCs. The origin of this receptor is a human donor in good health (CMV status not recorded). Some clones in this sample may be carry-over from other donors' samples. CDR3 sequence reads: CASSGLAESSYNEQFF. The DNA for the CDR3 is TGTGCCAGCAGTGGACTAGCGGAGAGCTCCTACAATGAGCAGTTCTTC.